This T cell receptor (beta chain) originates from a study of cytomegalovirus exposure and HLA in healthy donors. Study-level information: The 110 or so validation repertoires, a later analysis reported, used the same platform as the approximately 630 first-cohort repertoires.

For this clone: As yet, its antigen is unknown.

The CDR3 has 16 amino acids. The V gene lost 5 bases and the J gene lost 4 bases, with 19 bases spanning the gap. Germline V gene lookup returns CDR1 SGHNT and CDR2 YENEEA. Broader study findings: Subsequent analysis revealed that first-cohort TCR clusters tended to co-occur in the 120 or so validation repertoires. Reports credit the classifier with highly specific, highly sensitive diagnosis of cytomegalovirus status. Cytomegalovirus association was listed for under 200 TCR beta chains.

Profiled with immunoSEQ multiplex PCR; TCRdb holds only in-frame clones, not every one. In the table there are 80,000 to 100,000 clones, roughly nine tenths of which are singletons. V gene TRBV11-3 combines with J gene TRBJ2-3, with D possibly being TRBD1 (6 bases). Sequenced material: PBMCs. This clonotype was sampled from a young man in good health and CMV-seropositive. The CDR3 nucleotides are TGTGCCAGCAGCACCCCCGGGACAATTAGCCCAGATACGCAGTATTTT. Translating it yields CASSTPGTISPDTQYF. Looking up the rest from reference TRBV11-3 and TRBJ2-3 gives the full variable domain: EAGVVQSPRYKIIEKKQPVAFWCNPISGHNTLYWYLQNLGQGPELLIRYENEEAVDDSQLPKDRFSAERLKGVDSTLKIQPAELGDSAVYLCASSTPGTISPDTQYFGPGTRLTVL.